The 27 T cell receptor beta chains below were found in one sample sequenced in a study of blood T cell repertoires in COVID-19. Only in-frame clones appear in the TCRdb table, and some are missing; sequencing was by immunoSEQ multiplex PCR. The sample has around 260,000 clones, around 87% seen once; the top ten hold 2% to 2.5%. The sequenced sample consisted of peripheral blood. Every receptor here comes from a woman aged 50 to 60 with acute or convalescent COVID-19.

V gene TRBV19 combines with J gene TRBJ2-7; 9 bases are shared with TRBD1. V lost 5 bases and J lost 3; bases outside the gene matches: 11. Germline loops: CDR1 LNHDA, CDR2 SQIVND (reference sequence). This CDR3 contains 16 residues. Here the CDR3 reads CASSVRPGQGNYEQYF. CDR3 bases: TGTGCCAGTAGTGTTAGACCGGGACAGGGAAACTACGAGCAGTACTTC.

The chain joins TRBV7-2 to TRBJ1-2, with 9 nucleotides matching TRBD1. Germline V gives CDR1 SGHTA, CDR2 FQGNSA. The CDR3 consists of 14 residues. The V segment lost 2 bases and the J segment 5 bases; nucleotides outside the gene matches: 3. The CDR3 is CASSLPGTGYGYTF. The CDR3 nucleotides read TGTGCCAGCAGCTTACCCGGGACAGGGTATGGCTACACCTTC.

This rearrangement joins TRBV29-1 to TRBJ2-3, with D possibly TRBD2 on 5 matching bases. From germline, CDR1 is SQVTM and CDR2 ANQGSEA. Deletions cut 2 bases from V and 2 bases from J, with 8 bases between. This CDR3 has 13 residues. The CDR3: CSVEPSTTDTQYF. The CDR3 bases are TGCAGCGTTGAACCTAGCACCACAGATACGCAGTATTTT.

The genes are TRBV10-3 and TRBJ1-5, with 7 nucleotides matching TRBD1. CDR1 is ENHRY and CDR2 is SYGVKD in the germline V gene. V was clipped by 6 bases and J by 7 bases; unmatched bases: 9. The CDR3 length is 14 residues. CDR3 residues: CAISLTGREQPQHF. Written as DNA, the CDR3 is TGTGCCATCAGCTTGACAGGGAGAGAACAGCCCCAGCATTTT.

V gene TRBV24-1 combines with J gene TRBJ2-7; 8 bases are a match to TRBD1. Losses at the gene ends were 3 bases for V and 2 bases for J; bases not matched to a gene: 5. The germline V gene encodes CDR1 KGHDR and CDR2 SFDVKD. This CDR3 spans 15 amino acids. The CDR3 spells CATSDPGGPTYEQYF. The CDR3 DNA reads TGTGCCACCAGTGATCCAGGGGGCCCTACCTACGAGCAGTACTTC.

This clone was detected a few times. This chain connects TRBV30 to TRBJ1-6; 7 bases fit TRBD1. The CDR3 spans 16 residues. The germline V gene has CDR1 GTSNPN and CDR2 SVGIG (reference sequence). After removal of 5 bases from V and 4 bases from J, the junction contained 11 bases not matched to a gene. CDR3 sequence (DNA): TGTGCCTGGCAGGGCGGGACAGCTAGATATAATTCACCCCTCCACTTT. Translation: CAWQGGTARYNSPLHF.

V gene TRBV7-9 combines with J gene TRBJ2-1; 12 bases agree with TRBD2. CDR1 and CDR2 (germline): SEHNR, FQNEAQ (reference sequence). The length of the CDR3 is 15 residues. J lost 7 bases, V lost 6 bases, and 7 bases had no gene match. Here the CDR3 reads CASSSTSGRWNEQFF. The CDR3 DNA reads TGTGCCAGCAGTTCGACTAGCGGGAGATGGAATGAGCAGTTCTTC.

V usage is TRBV4-3 and J usage is TRBJ1-4, with 9 bases fitting TRBD1. The V gene's germline CDR1 is LGHNA and CDR2 YSLEER. The CDR3 is 15 amino acids. V gave up 1 base and J gave up 8 bases; unmatched junction bases: 5. The DNA of the CDR3 is TGCGCCAGCAGCCAAGGGGACAGGGAGGAAGAAAAACTGTTTTTT. It is translated as CASSQGDREEEKLFF.

The chain carries TRBV5-1 and TRBJ2-7, with 8 nucleotides matching TRBD1. Germline assignment: CDR1 SGHRS and CDR2 YFSETQ. J lost 7 bases, V lost 1 base, and 4 bases had no gene match. The CDR3 loop spans 13 amino acids. The CDR3 spells CASSLPGGREQYF. The CDR3 bases are TGCGCCAGCAGCTTGCCAGGGGGCAGGGAGCAGTACTTC.

The rearrangement links TRBV19 to TRBJ1-1; D is uncertain. This CDR3 spans 13 amino acids. The V and J ends lost 4 bases and 5 bases respectively, with 11 bases between them. Looked up from germline, CDR1 is LNHDA and CDR2 is SQIVND (reference sequence). The DNA for the CDR3 is TGTGCCAGTAGTACCAGCGGACGGACTGAAGCTTTCTTT. Amino acid sequence: CASSTSGRTEAFF.

The rearrangement joins TRBV5-5 to TRBJ2-5; 7 nucleotides align to TRBD2. The CDR3 totals 17 residues. The junction had 12 bases not matched to a gene; V was cut back by 4 bases and J by 0 bases. The germline CDR1 and CDR2 sequences are SGHKS and YYEKEE (reference sequence). The CDR3 coding sequence is TGTGCCAGCAGCCCCCCCCCGGGACTACCCTACCAAGAGACCCAGTACTTC. This sequence encodes CASSPPPGLPYQETQYF.

The J gene is TRBJ1-1, the V gene TRBV6-6, with 12 nucleotides matching TRBD1. CDR3 length: 16 residues. The trim removed 0 bases at V and 8 bases at J, leaving 7 bases unmatched. The germline CDR1 and CDR2 sequences are MNHNY and SVGAGI (reference sequence). As DNA, the CDR3 is TGTGCCAGCAGTTACTCGGGACAGGGGGCTCTCCAAGAAGCTTTCTTT. Residues: CASSYSGQGALQEAFF.

The chain recombines TRBV4-3 with TRBJ2-1; no clear D gene. The V end was cut by 0 bases, the J end by 10 bases, with 16 bases between. The CDR3 has 15 residues. Germline V gives CDR1 LGHNA, CDR2 YSLEER. CDR3 bases: TGCGCCAGCAGCCAAGATTCTGGCGGAGACCGGGAGCAGTTCTTC. Amino acid sequence: CASSQDSGGDREQFF.

The CDR3, as DNA: TGCAGCGGTTGGGGGGAGGGAGGTAGTGATGAGCAGTTCTTC. Amino acid sequence: CSGWGEGGSDEQFF. The rearrangement uses TRBV29-1 and TRBJ2-1, with 7 nucleotides matching TRBD2. CDR1 and CDR2 from the germline V gene are SQVTM and ANQGSEA. V was clipped by 7 bases and J by 8 bases; unmatched bases: 14. This CDR3 contains 14 residues.

This clone was seen only a few times. J is TRBJ1-5 and V is TRBV7-2; D possibly corresponds to TRBD1 (6 bases). There are 14 residues in the CDR3. V was trimmed by 1 base and J by 10 bases, leaving 14 bases between them. The germline V gene encodes CDR1 SGHTA and CDR2 FQGNSA. The CDR3 DNA is TGTGCCAGCAGCTTAGGCGGACGGACAGAACCCCAGCATTTT. It encodes CASSLGGRTEPQHF.

V is TRBV18 and J is TRBJ1-6; possible D gene TRBD1, 5 bases. The CDR3 loop spans 15 amino acids. With 5 bases removed from V and 4 bases from J, the gap between germline ends came to 12 bases. CDR1 is KGHSH, CDR2 LQKENI, per germline. CDR3 bases: TGTGCCAGCTCATTATCGGGGGTGTATAATTCACCCCTCCACTTT. It codes for CASSLSGVYNSPLHF.

This chain uses TRBV2 with TRBJ2-5; no reliable D call. This CDR3 spans 14 amino acids. V was shortened by 2 bases and J by 2 bases, with 9 bases between the two germline ends. Germline V gives CDR1 SNHLY, CDR2 FYNNEI. The CDR3 sequence is CASSERYSQETQYF. The CDR3 nucleotides read TGTGCCAGCAGTGAACGGTATTCACAAGAGACCCAGTACTTC.

This chain links TRBV25-1 with TRBJ2-2; TRBD1 might be the D (5 bases). V was shortened by 5 bases and J by 0 bases, with 7 bases between the two germline ends. Germline CDR1 is MGHDK and CDR2 is SYGVNS. CDR3 size: 14 residues. The CDR3 is CASSPTANTGELFF. The CDR3 DNA reads as TGTGCCAGCAGTCCGACAGCGAACACCGGGGAGCTGTTTTTT. The variable domain in full, completed from reference TRBV25-1 and TRBJ2-2, reads EADIYQTPRYLVIGTGKKITLECSQTMGHDKMYWYQQDPGMELHLIHYSYGVNSTEKGDLSSESTVSRIRTEHFPLTLESARPSHTSQYLCASSPTANTGELFFGEGSRLTVL.

The V and J genes are TRBV9 and TRBJ2-7; D might be TRBD2 (6 bases). Looked up from germline, CDR1 is SGDLS and CDR2 is YYNGEE. Trimming left V 3 bases short and J 3 bases short, with 10 bases between. This CDR3 spans 13 amino acids. The CDR3 region is CASSAGTHYEQYF. In DNA, the CDR3 is TGTGCCAGCAGCGCGGGGACTCACTACGAGCAGTACTTC.

This clone was found a few times. The chain employs TRBV2 and TRBJ1-1; D perhaps matches TRBD1 (6 bases). Trimming took 1 base from V and 8 from J, leaving 8 bases between them. The germline CDR1 and CDR2 sequences are SNHLY and FYNNEI. The CDR3 consists of 12 residues. Written as DNA, the CDR3 is TGTGCCAGCAGTGAAGGGGGGGGCGAAGCTTTCTTT. Residues: CASSEGGGEAFF.

V gene TRBV15 combines with J gene TRBJ1-4; the D is unclear. The CDR3 runs 15 residues. Germline V CDR1 and CDR2: LNHNV, YYDKDF (reference sequence). The V gene lost 3 bases and the J gene lost 7 bases, with 15 bases spanning the gap. CDR3: CATSRAGQPPEKLFF. Here the CDR3 DNA reads TGTGCCACCAGCAGGGCGGGCCAGCCTCCTGAAAAACTGTTTTTT. Full variable domain (remainder filled in from reference TRBV15 and TRBJ1-4): DAMVIQNPRYQVTQFGKPVTLSCSQTLNHNVMYWYQQKSSQAPKLLFHYYDKDFNNEADTPDNFQSRRPNTSFCFLDIRSPGLGDTAMYLCATSRAGQPPEKLFFGSGTQLSVL.

The chain uses TRBV28 and TRBJ1-2; 8 bases line up with TRBD1. The length of the CDR3 is 15 residues. The V gene end was trimmed by 6 bases and the J gene end by 2 bases; junction bases not matched to a gene: 8. The germline CDR1 and CDR2 sequences are MDHEN and SYDVKM. CDR3 protein: CASSRGQGKNYGYTF. CDR3 DNA: TGTGCCAGCAGCCGCGGACAGGGCAAGAACTATGGCTACACCTTC.

The CDR3 region has the DNA TGTGCCAGCAGTGAAGTGAATCTAGCCACTGAAGCTTTCTTT. Its protein is CASSEVNLATEAFF. The V call is TRBV2, the J call TRBJ1-1; D remains ambiguous. Per the germline V gene, CDR1 is SNHLY and CDR2 is FYNNEI. The CDR3 length is 14 residues. The V end lost 1 base, the J end lost 4 bases, and 10 bases lay between the germline ends.

This clone was found once. The chain employs TRBV6-4 and TRBJ2-1; 11 bases agree with TRBD2. Trimming took 3 bases from V and 5 from J; bases not matched to a gene: 6. The germline gives CDR1 MRHNA, CDR2 SNTAGT. This CDR3 spans 16 amino acids. CDR3 sequence reads: CASSETGTSGNNEQFF. The CDR3 DNA reads TGTGCCAGCAGTGAGACCGGGACTAGCGGCAACAATGAGCAGTTCTTC.

The rearrangement joins TRBV18 to TRBJ2-5; the match to TRBD2 covers 9 bases. The length of the CDR3 is 17 residues. The V and J ends lost 0 bases and 2 bases, in that order; junction bases with no gene match: 7. CDR1 is KGHSH, CDR2 LQKENI, per germline. CDR3 nucleotides: TGTGCCAGCTCACCACCGTCTAGCGGGACAAGACAAGAGACCCAGTACTTC. Translated, it gives CASSPPSSGTRQETQYF.

The chain uses TRBV28 and TRBJ1-1; D is unresolved. CDR3 size: 14 residues. V was cut by 1 base and J by 1 base, with 7 bases left in between. Germline V lookup: CDR1 MDHEN, CDR2 SYDVKM. The CDR3 DNA is TGTGCCAGCAGTTTATCCTTCGGGAACACTGAAGCTTTCTTT. This sequence encodes CASSLSFGNTEAFF.

This clone was counted a single time. The chain recombines TRBV7-9 with TRBJ1-2; D gene unclear. V lost 6 bases and J lost 3, with 14 bases in between. Germline lookup yields CDR1 SEHNR and CDR2 FQNEAQ (reference sequence). The CDR3 extends over 14 amino acids. The CDR3 bases are TGTGCCAGCAGTACGGGTTCGAACTACTATGGCTACACCTTC. This translates into CASSTGSNYYGYTF.